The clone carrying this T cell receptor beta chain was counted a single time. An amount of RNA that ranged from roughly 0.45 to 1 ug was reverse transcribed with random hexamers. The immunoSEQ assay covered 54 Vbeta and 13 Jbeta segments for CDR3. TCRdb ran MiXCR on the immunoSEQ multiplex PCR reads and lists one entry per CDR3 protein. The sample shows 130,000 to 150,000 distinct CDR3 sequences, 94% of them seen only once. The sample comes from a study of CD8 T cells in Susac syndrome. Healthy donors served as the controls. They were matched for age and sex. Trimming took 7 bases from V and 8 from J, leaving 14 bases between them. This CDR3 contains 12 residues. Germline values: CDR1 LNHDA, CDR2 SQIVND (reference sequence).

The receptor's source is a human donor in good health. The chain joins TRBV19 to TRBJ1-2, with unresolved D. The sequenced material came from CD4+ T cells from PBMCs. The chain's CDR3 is CASTSGVTGYTF. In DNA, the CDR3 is TGTGCCAGTACTTCAGGAGTTACCGGCTACACCTTC.